This TCR beta chain was observed in a study of T cell responses to AZD1222 COVID-19 vaccine. Sequencing used immunoSEQ multiplex PCR; TCRdb keeps in-frame clones, though not all of them. Of approximately 120,000 clones detected, roughly 88% appear once; the ten largest clones hold 17%. V was trimmed by 2 bases and J by 5 bases, leaving 23 bases between them. CDR3 length: 18 amino acids. The germline CDR1 and CDR2 sequences are SGHRS and YFSETQ. The V gene is TRBV5-1, the J gene TRBJ1-5; weak D call: TRBD1 (5 bases). This receptor was obtained from an adult in good health. The sample in question was peripheral blood, obtained on day 0 of AZD1222 vaccination. The CDR3 region is CASSLGQGGELSDQPQHF. CDR3 coding DNA: TGCGCCAGCAGCTTAGGCCAGGGAGGGGAGTTATCGGATCAGCCCCAGCATTTT.